The clone carrying this TCR beta chain was picked up many times. The antigen is unknown. This CDR3 contains 16 residues. Germline V CDR1 and CDR2: SGHRS, YFSETQ. V lost 0 bases and J 0 bases, leaving 9 bases between the germline ends. The entry originates in a study of neurological immune-mediated disorders. Study results and limitations: Multiple sclerosis, the disease with the least TCR clonal expansion, fell below healthy controls, whereas HTLV-1-associated myelopathy showed the most.

With 10-nucleotide random UMIs, 5'RACE was used to make the cDNA. Over 200 million TCR-beta sequences from 15-18 subjects came out of each sequencing run. TCRdb recomputed calls from the 5' RACE reads with MiXCR, one row per CDR3 protein. The table records fewer than 35,000 distinct CDR3 sequences, roughly 4.4% of them present only once. Healthy controls were blood bank volunteers in Maryland, USA. This chain joins TRBV5-1 and TRBJ2-2; D unresolved. Sequencing was done on a sample of PBMCs. This TCR came from a man aged 18-30 years in good health. CDR3 bases: TGCGCCAGCAGCTTGGCCCGGGTCGCGAACACCGGGGAGCTGTTTTTT. The encoded protein is CASSLARVANTGELFF.